This is a list of T cell receptor beta chains from one sample in a study of T cells in localized non-small cell lung cancer. The table came from immunoSEQ multiplex PCR; TCRdb's copy has only in-frame clones and leaves some out. The sample contains 2,000 or so clones, around 24% of which appear only once. Sample: normal lung tissue next to the tumor, taken before any cancer treatment. The receptors stem from a woman aged 40 to 75 with stage II squamous cell lung carcinoma. Each CDR3 is given without its conserved first and last residue. Fields, in order: CDR3 protein, J gene, V gene.

CDR3aa: ASSRGQGPVNYGYT
j_gene: TRBJ1-2
v_gene: TRBV6-8

CDR3aa: ASSVVGRAEEAF
j_gene: TRBJ1-1
v_gene: TRBV28

CDR3aa: ASSFPVGGGYT
j_gene: TRBJ1-2
v_gene: TRBV28

CDR3aa: ASSPPSGRETQY
j_gene: TRBJ2-5
v_gene: TRBV18

CDR3aa: ASSGGVNYGYT
j_gene: TRBJ1-2
v_gene: TRBV28

CDR3aa: ATSRDFGGRPYEQY
j_gene: TRBJ2-7
v_gene: TRBV15

CDR3aa: ASSSPGIGVSEQF
j_gene: TRBJ2-1
v_gene: TRBV11-3

CDR3aa: ASRADRGDYGYT
j_gene: TRBJ1-2
v_gene: TRBV9

CDR3aa: ASIASRGVGGEQY
j_gene: TRBJ2-7
v_gene: TRBV6-8

CDR3aa: ASRGLSRAVTQY
j_gene: TRBJ2-3
v_gene: TRBV6-7

CDR3aa: ASSQDSPGLPYTGELF
j_gene: TRBJ2-2
v_gene: TRBV4-1

CDR3aa: ASSLDRVSTEAF
j_gene: TRBJ1-1
v_gene: TRBV5-1

CDR3aa: ASSYGTIMETQY
j_gene: TRBJ2-5
v_gene: TRBV6-8

CDR3aa: ASSITSGRLNTGELF
j_gene: TRBJ2-2
v_gene: TRBV19